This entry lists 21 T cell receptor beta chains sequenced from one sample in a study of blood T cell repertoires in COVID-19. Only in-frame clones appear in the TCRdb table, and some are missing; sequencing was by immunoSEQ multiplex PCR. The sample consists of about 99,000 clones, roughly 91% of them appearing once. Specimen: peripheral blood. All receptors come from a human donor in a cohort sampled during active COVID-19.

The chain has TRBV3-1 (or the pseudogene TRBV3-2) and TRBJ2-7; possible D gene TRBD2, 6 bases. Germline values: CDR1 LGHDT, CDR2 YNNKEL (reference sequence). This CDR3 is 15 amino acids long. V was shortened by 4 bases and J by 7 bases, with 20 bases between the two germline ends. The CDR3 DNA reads TGTGCCAGCAGCCCAGACCCTCCAGGGACTGGGGAGCAGTACTTC. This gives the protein CASSPDPPGTGEQYF.

The CDR3 nucleotides read TGTGCCAGTAGGGGGACAGGGGATCAGCCCCAGCATTTT. Translating it yields CASRGTGDQPQHF. This chain uses TRBV19 with TRBJ1-5; TRBD1 matches at 10 bases. Germline CDR1 and CDR2: LNHDA and SQIVND (reference sequence). V was clipped by 6 bases and J by 5 bases; unmatched bases: 1. This CDR3 is 13 amino acids long.

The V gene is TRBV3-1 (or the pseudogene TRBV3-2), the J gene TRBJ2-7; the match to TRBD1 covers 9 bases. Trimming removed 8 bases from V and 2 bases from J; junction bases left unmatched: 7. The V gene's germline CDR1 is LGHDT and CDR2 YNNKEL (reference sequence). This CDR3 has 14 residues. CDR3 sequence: CASDRGQGTYEQYF. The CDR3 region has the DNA TGTGCCAGCGACCGGGGACAGGGAACCTACGAGCAGTACTTC.

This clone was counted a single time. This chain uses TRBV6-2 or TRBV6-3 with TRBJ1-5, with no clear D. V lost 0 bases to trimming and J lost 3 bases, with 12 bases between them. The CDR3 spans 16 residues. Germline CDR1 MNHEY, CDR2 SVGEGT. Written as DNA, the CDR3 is TGTGCCAGCAGTTACTCGAAGCCAGGACTCAATCAGCCCCAGCATTTT. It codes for CASSYSKPGLNQPQHF.

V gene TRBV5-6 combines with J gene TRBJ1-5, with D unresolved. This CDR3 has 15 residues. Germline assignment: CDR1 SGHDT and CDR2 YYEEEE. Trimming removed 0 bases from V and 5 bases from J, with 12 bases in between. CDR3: CASSLGHGVDQPQHF. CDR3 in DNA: TGTGCCAGCAGCTTGGGCCACGGGGTCGATCAGCCCCAGCATTTT.

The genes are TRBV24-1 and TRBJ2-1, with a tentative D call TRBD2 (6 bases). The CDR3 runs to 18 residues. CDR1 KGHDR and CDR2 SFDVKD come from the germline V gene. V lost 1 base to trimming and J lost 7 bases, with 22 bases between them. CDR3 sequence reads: CATSDFRSSGAVANEQFF. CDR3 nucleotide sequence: TGTGCCACCAGTGATTTTCGCTCTTCGGGAGCTGTGGCTAATGAGCAGTTCTTC.

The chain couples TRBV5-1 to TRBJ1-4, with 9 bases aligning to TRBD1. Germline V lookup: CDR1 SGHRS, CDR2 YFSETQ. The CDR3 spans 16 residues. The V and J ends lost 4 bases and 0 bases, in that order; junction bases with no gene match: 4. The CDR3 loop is CASSTDRGATNEKLFF. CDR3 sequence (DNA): TGCGCCAGCAGCACGGACAGGGGTGCAACTAATGAAAAACTGTTTTTT.

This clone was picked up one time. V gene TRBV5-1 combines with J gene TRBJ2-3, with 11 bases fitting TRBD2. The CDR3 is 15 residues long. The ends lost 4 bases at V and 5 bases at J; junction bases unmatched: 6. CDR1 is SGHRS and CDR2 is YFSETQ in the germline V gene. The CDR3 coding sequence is TGCGCCAGCAGCGGGGGACTAGCGGTGGGAGATACGCAGTATTTT. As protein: CASSGGLAVGDTQYF. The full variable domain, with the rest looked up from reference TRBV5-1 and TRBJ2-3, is KAGVTQTPRYLIKTRGQQVTLSCSPISGHRSVSWYQQTPGQGLQFLFEYFSETQRNKGNFPGRFSGRQFSNSRSEMNVSTLELGDSALYLCASSGGLAVGDTQYFGPGTRLTVL.

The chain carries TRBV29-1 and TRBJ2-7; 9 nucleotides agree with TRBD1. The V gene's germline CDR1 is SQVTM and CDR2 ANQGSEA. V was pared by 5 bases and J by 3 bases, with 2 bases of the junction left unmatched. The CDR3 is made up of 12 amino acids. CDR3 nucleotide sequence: TGCAGCGTTCGACAGGGGGTCTACGAGCAGTACTTC. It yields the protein CSVRQGVYEQYF.

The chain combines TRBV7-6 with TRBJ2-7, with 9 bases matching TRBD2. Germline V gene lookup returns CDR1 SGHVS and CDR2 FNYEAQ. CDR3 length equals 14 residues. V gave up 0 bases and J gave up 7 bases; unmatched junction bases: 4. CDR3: CASSLASGGGEQYF. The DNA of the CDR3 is TGTGCCAGCAGCTTAGCTAGCGGGGGAGGAGAGCAGTACTTC.

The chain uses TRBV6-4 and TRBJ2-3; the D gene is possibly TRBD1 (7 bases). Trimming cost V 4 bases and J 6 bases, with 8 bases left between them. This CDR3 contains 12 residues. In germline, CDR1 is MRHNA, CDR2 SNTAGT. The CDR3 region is CASSAGGDTQYF. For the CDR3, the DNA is TGTGCCAGCAGTGCAGGGGGGGATACGCAGTATTTT.

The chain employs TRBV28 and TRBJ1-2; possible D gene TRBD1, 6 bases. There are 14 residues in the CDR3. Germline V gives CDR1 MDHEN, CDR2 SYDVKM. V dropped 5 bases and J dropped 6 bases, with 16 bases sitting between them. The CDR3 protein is CASSLITGLNGYTF. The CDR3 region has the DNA TGTGCCAGCAGTCTAATCACAGGGCTGAATGGCTACACCTTC.

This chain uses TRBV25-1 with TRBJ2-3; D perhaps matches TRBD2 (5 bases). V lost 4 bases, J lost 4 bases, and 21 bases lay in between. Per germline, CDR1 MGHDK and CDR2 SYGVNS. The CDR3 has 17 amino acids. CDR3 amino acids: CASSGTSLVGRADTQYF. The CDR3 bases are TGTGCCAGCAGTGGCACTAGTTTAGTTGGAAGGGCAGATACGCAGTATTTT. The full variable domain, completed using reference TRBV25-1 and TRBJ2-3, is EADIYQTPRYLVIGTGKKITLECSQTMGHDKMYWYQQDPGMELHLIHYSYGVNSTEKGDLSSESTVSRIRTEHFPLTLESARPSHTSQYLCASSGTSLVGRADTQYFGPGTRLTVL.

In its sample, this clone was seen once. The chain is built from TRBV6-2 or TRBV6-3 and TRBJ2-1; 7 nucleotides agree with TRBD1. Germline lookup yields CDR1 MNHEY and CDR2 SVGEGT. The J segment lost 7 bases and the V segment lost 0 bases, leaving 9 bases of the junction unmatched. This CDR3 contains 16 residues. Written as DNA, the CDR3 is TGTGCCAGCAGTTACTCATACGACAGGGAGCGAAATGAGCAGTTCTTC. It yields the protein CASSYSYDRERNEQFF.

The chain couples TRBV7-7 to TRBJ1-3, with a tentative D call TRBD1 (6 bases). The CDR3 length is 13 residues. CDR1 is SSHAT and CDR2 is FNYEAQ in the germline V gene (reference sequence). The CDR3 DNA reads TGTGCTGTACAGGGATTATCTGGAAACACCATATATTTT. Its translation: CAVQGLSGNTIYF.

Written as DNA, the CDR3 is TGTGCCATCAGTGGGTCCGAGCCCTATAATTCACCCCTCCACTTT. It is translated as CAISGSEPYNSPLHF. J is TRBJ1-6 and V is TRBV10-3; D unresolved. Trimming removed 4 bases from V and 2 bases from J, with 9 bases in between. The CDR3 is 15 amino acids. Germline V gene sequence: CDR1 ENHRY, CDR2 SYGVKD.

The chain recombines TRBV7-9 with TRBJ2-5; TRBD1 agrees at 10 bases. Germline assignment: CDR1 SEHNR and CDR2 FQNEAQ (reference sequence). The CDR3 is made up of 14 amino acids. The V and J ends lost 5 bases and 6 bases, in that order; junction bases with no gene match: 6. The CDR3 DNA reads TGTGCCAGCAGCCAGACAGGGGGCGAAAAGACCCAGTACTTC. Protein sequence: CASSQTGGEKTQYF.

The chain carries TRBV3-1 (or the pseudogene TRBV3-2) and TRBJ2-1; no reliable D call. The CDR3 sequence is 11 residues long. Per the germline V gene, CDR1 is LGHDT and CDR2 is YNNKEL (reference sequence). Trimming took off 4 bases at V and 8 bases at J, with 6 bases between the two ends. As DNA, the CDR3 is TGTGCCAGCAGCCTCCTCGATGAGCAGTTCTTC. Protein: CASSLLDEQFF.

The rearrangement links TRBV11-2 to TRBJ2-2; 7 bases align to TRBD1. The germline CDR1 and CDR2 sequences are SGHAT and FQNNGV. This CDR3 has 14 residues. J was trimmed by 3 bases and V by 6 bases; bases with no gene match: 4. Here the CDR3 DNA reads TGTGCCAGCAGTGAGGGGGCGCACACCGGGGAGCTGTTTTTT. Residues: CASSEGAHTGELFF.

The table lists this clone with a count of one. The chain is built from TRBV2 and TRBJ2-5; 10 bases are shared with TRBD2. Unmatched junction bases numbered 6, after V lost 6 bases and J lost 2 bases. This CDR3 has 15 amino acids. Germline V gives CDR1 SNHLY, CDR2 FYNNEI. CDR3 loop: CASRGGSGGQETQYF. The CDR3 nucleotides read TGTGCCAGCAGGGGAGGTAGCGGGGGGCAAGAGACCCAGTACTTC.

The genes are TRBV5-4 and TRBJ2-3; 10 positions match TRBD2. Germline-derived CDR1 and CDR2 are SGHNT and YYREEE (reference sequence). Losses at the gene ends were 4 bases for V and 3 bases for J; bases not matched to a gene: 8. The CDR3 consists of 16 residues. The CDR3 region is CASSASGSSFTDTQYF. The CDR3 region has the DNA TGTGCCAGCAGCGCTAGCGGGAGTAGTTTTACAGATACGCAGTATTTT.